This T cell receptor beta chain is from a study of cytomegalovirus exposure and HLA in healthy donors. CDR1 and CDR2 (germline): MNHEY, SVGAGI. The CDR3 sequence is 16 residues long. The junction had 7 bases not matched to a gene; V was cut back by 2 bases and J by 4 bases. Concerning this clone: As yet, its antigen is unknown.

PCR involved 60 Vbeta and 13 Jbeta primers. Sequenced by immunoSEQ multiplex PCR; TCRdb stores in-frame clones only, minus some. Of over 150,000 clones listed, more than 75% are singletons. General study points: Other equally common chains were less clonally expanded than HLA-associated TCR beta chains, a later analysis showed. Using a false discovery rate of 0.05, a later analysis showed that some 16,000 TCR beta sequences were associated with HLA alleles. It was reported that the classifier diagnosed cytomegalovirus status with high specificity and sensitivity in both the original and validation cohorts.

The chain carries TRBV6-5 and TRBJ2-3; TRBD2 agrees at 9 bases. This receptor was identified in a woman between 35 and 50 years old in good health and CMV-seropositive. Sequencing was done on a sample of PBMCs. CDR3 residues: CASSYSASGMADTQYF. In nucleotides, the CDR3 is TGTGCCAGCAGTTACAGTGCTAGCGGGATGGCAGATACGCAGTATTTT.